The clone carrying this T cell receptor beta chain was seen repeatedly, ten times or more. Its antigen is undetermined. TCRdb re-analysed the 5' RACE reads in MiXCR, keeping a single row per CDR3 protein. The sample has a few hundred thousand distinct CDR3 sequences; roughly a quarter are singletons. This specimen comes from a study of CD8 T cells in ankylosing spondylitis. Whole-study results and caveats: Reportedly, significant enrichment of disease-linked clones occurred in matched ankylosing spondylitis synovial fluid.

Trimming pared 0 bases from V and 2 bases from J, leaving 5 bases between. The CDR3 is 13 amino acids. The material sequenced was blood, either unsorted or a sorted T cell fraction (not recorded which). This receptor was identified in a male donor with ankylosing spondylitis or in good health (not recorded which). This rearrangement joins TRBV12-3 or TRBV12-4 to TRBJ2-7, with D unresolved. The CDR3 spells CASSLAAAYEQYF. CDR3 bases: TGTGCCAGCAGTTTAGCCGCAGCCTACGAGCAGTACTTC.